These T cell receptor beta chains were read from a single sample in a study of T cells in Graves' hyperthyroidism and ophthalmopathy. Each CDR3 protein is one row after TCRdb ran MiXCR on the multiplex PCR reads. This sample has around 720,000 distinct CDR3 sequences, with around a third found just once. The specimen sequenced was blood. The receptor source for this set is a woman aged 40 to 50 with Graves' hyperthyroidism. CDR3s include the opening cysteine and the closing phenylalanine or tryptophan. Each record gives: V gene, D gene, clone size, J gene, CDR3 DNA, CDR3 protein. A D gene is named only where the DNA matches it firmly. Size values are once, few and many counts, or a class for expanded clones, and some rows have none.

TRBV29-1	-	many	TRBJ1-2	TGCAGCGTGGCCGCCAGTTATGGCTACACCTTC	CSVAASYGYTF
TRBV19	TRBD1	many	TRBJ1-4	TGTGCCAGTAGTCGCACGACAGGGGTTGGTGAAAAACTGTTTTTT	CASSRTTGVGEKLFF
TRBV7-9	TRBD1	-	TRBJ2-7	TGTGCCAGCAGCTTTTTGTCAGAGGACAGGGCCTACGAGCAGTACTTC	CASSFLSEDRAYEQYF
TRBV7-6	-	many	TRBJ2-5	TGTGCCAGCAGCCCGTCGGGCAGGTTCCAAGAGACCCAGTACTTC	CASSPSGRFQETQYF
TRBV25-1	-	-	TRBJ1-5	TGTGCCAGCAGCTTTTTGTATTCTTCGGGAATCGCTCAGCCCCAGCATTTT	CASSFLYSSGIAQPQHF
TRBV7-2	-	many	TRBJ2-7	TGTGCCAGCAGCTTACCTCCCGGCTACGAGCAGTACTTC	CASSLPPGYEQYF
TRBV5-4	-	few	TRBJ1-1	TGCGCCAGCAGCCAAGATCCAGGGGTGAACACTGAAGCTTTCTTT	CASSQDPGVNTEAFF
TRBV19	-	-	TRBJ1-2	TGTGCCAGCAGTTACTCCTTTAGGATCGGGGGCTACACCTTC	CASSYSFRIGGYTF
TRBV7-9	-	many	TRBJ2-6	TGTGCCAGCAGCCCCCAAGGGGGGCAGAGAGGGGCCAACGTCCTGACTTTC	CASSPQGGQRGANVLTF
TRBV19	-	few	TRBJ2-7	TGTGCCAGTAGACCCACTTTGGATTCAACCTACGAGCAGTACTTC	CASRPTLDSTYEQYF
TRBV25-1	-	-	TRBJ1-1	TGTGCCAGCCTAACGGGGGGGGCGAGGAACACTGAAGCTTTCTTT	CASLTGGARNTEAFF
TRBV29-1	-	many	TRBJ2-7	TGCAGCGCGTTAAGGGGATCCTACGAGCAGTACTTC	CSALRGSYEQYF
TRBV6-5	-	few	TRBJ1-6	TGTGCCAGCAGTTACTCGACTTTGCCGAAACCTTCACCCCTCCACTTT	CASSYSTLPKPSPLHF
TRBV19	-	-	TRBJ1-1	TGTGCCAGCACCCAGACGACTAAAATCTGGAACACTGAAGCTTTCTTT	CASTQTTKIWNTEAFF
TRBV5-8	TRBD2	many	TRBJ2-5	TGTGCCAGCAGACACGGGACTAGCGGACAAGAGACCCAGTACTTC	CASRHGTSGQETQYF
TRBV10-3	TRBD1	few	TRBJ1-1	TGTGCCATCAGCGGGGGACAGGGGGTCACTGAAGCTTTCTTT	CAISGGQGVTEAFF